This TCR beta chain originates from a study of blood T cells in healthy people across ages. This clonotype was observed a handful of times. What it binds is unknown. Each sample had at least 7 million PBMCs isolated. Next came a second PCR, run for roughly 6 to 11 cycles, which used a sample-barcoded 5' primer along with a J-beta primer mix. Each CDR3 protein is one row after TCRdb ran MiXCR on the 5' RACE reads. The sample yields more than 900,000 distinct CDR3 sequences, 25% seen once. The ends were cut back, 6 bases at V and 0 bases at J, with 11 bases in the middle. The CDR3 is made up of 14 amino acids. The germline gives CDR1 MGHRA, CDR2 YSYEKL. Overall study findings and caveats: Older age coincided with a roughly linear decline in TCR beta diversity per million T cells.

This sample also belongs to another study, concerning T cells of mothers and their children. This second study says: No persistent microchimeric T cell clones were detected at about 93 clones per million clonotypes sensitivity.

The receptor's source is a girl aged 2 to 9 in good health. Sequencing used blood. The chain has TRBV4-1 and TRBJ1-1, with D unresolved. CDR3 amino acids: CASRQMGMNTEAFF. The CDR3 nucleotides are TGCGCCAGCAGACAGATGGGGATGAACACTGAAGCTTTCTTT.